This T cell receptor beta chain stems from a study of cytomegalovirus exposure and HLA in healthy donors. Study-level findings and limits: Among TCR beta chains of equal frequency, HLA-associated ones were more clonally expanded in a later analysis.

This clone was found a few times. The antigen remains undetermined. PCR primers comprised 60 Vbeta and 13 Jbeta primers. Using immunoSEQ multiplex PCR, the repertoire was profiled, and TCRdb retains in-frame clones only, with some absent. The sample records 130,000 or so clones, about 61% being singletons. J was trimmed by 1 base and V by 0 bases; bases with no gene match: 3. CDR1 and CDR2 (germline): SGHNT, YYREEE (reference sequence). The CDR3 contains 15 residues. Sequenced material: PBMCs. The chain recombines TRBV5-4 with TRBJ1-1; 7 nucleotides agree with TRBD1. This TCR was recovered from a middle-aged woman in good health and CMV-seronegative. The CDR3 sequence is CASSLAGGPNTEAFF. The DNA for the CDR3 is TGTGCCAGCAGCTTGGCAGGGGGACCGAACACTGAAGCTTTCTTT.